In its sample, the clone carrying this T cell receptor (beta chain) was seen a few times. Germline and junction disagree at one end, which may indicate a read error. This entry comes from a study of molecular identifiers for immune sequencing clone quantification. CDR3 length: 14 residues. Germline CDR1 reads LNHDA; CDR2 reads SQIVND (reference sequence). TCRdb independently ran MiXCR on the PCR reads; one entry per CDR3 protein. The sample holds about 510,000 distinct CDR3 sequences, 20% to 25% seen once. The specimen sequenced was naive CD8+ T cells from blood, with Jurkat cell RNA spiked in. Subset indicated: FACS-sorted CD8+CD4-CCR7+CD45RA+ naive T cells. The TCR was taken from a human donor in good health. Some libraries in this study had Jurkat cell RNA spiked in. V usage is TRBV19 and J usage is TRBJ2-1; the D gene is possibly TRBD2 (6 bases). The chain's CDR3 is CASRIGPGAGEQFF. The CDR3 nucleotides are TGTGCCAGTAGAATAGGTCCGGGAGCCGGTGAGCAGTTCTTC.